This T cell receptor (beta chain) emerged from a study of T-cell reconstitution after alpha-beta-depleted transplantation in children. Germline CDR1 is SGHRS and CDR2 is YFSETQ. This CDR3 is 14 amino acids long. V shed 5 bases, J shed 6 bases, and the junction held 5 bases outside the gene matches. Unique molecular identifiers were used to barcode this TCRbeta library. Each CDR3 protein is one row after TCRdb ran MiXCR on the PCR reads. The table records around 480,000 distinct CDR3 sequences, about 33% of them present only once. The V call is TRBV5-1, the J call TRBJ2-1, with 10 bases that match TRBD2. The sample here was PBMCs from the stem cell graft donor, taken from the stem cell graft. The source is a human donor who donated a stem cell graft to a child with aplastic anemia. The CDR3 protein is CASRYGTSVNEQFF. The CDR3 DNA reads as TGCGCCAGCAGGTACGGGACTAGCGTCAATGAGCAGTTCTTC.